This entry concerns a single T cell receptor (beta chain). Its antigen is not known. This entry belongs to a study of OX40 agonist ivuxolimab in advanced cancers. Overall study context: The study reported partial responses in three patients: one hepatocellular carcinoma, two cutaneous melanoma.

Produced via immunoSEQ multiplex PCR; TCRdb's table is partial and in-frame only. The data show some 77,000 clones, 85% to 90% seen once. Whole-study results and caveats: Partly responding patients at 0.1-3.0 mg/kg showed some of the smallest clonal expansion.

The V gene end was trimmed by 0 bases and the J gene end by 4 bases; junction bases not matched to a gene: 8. CDR3 length equals 17 residues. CDR1 is MGHRA, CDR2 YSYEKL, per germline. No patient had autoimmune disease or received systemic immunosuppression. Collection of blood occurred at baseline, at cycle 4 day 1, and at cycle 7 day 1. The V and J genes are TRBV4-1 and TRBJ1-2, with 10 bases that match TRBD1. This sample comprised CD4+ or CD8+ T cells sorted from blood, obtained in a trial of the OX40 agonist ivuxolimab. The receptor's source is an adult with an advanced solid tumor such as melanoma, head and neck, liver or kidney cancer. In DNA, the CDR3 is TGCGCCAGCAGCCAAGATGGAGGGACAGGGGTAATCTATGGCTACACCTTC. Translation: CASSQDGGTGVIYGYTF.